This TCR beta chain stems from a study of graft-versus-host responses after intestinal transplantation. The CDR3 length is 15 residues. In germline, CDR1 is KGHSH, CDR2 LQKENI. V shed 3 bases, J shed 5 bases, and the junction held 4 bases outside the gene matches. Produced via immunoSEQ multiplex PCR; TCRdb's table is partial and in-frame only. The repertoire includes 43,000 or so clones, around 93% of them detected once, and 5% to 7% sits in the top ten. This chain links TRBV18 with TRBJ2-1; 10 positions agree with TRBD2. The sequence was obtained from a human patient who received an intestinal transplant, so some T cells may come from the graft donor. This sample comprised PBMCs, obtained 750 to 850 days after a first intestinal transplant, on the day of a second. CDR3 nucleotide sequence: TGTGCCAGCTCACCGCTAACTAGCGGGGACAATGAGCAGTTCTTC. This translates into CASSPLTSGDNEQFF.